The 18 T cell receptor beta chains in this list originate from one sample, sequenced in a study of blood T cell repertoires in COVID-19. Sequenced by immunoSEQ multiplex PCR; TCRdb stores in-frame clones only, minus some. The sample records approximately 220,000 clones, around four fifths being singletons. The sample comprised peripheral blood. The receptor set was obtained from a woman aged 55-70 years who had recovered from COVID-19.

There are a few counts of this clone. The chain has TRBV7-2 and TRBJ2-7; no reliable D call. Germline CDR1 and CDR2: SGHTA and FQGNSA. The CDR3 spans 12 residues. V lost 4 bases and J lost 0, with 4 bases in between. The CDR3 DNA reads as TGTGCCAGCAGCTCCCACTCCTACGAGCAGTACTTC. Translated, it gives CASSSHSYEQYF.

This clone appeared a single time. V is TRBV2 and J is TRBJ1-2; possible D gene TRBD1, 6 bases. Germline V gene sequence: CDR1 SNHLY, CDR2 FYNNEI. This CDR3 spans 13 amino acids. V shed 8 bases and J shed 7 bases, with 17 bases lying between them. CDR3 region: CASYYVRGGGYTF. CDR3 coding DNA: TGTGCCAGCTACTACGTTAGGGGGGGTGGCTACACCTTC.

The gene calls are TRBV30 and TRBJ1-3; 7 nucleotides line up with TRBD1. The CDR3 covers 14 residues. The germline gives CDR1 GTSNPN, CDR2 SVGIG (reference sequence). The V segment lost 7 bases and the J segment 3 bases; nucleotides outside the gene matches: 9. CDR3 nucleotide sequence: TGTGCCTCCCAAGACAGGGCTGGTGGAAACACCATATATTTT. Translation gives CASQDRAGGNTIYF.

J is TRBJ1-1 and V is TRBV27, with a weak D call TRBD1 (6 bases). Germline CDR1 reads MNHEY; CDR2 reads SMNVEV (reference sequence). This CDR3 region has 13 residues. Trimming took 5 bases from V and 3 from J, leaving 10 bases between them. CDR3 sequence: CASSHGGHTEAFF. The CDR3 coding sequence is TGTGCCAGCAGTCACGGGGGGCACACTGAAGCTTTCTTT.

This chain joins TRBV6-5 and TRBJ2-2; 8 nucleotides agree with TRBD2. Losses at the gene ends were 11 bases for V and 1 base for J; bases not matched to a gene: 9. The CDR3 extends over 15 amino acids. The germline gives CDR1 MNHEY, CDR2 SVGAGI. CDR3 sequence reads: CASTTLAGNTGELFF. CDR3 DNA: TGTGCCTCTACTACCCTAGCGGGGAACACCGGGGAGCTGTTTTTT.

The rearrangement uses TRBV2 and TRBJ1-2; 9 nucleotides line up with TRBD1. The CDR3 spans 15 residues. The junction had 6 bases not matched to a gene; V was cut back by 2 bases and J by 5 bases. Germline V lookup: CDR1 SNHLY, CDR2 FYNNEI. The CDR3 DNA is TGTGCCAGCAGTGAATGGGGGACAGGGACGTATGGCTACACCTTC. Amino acid sequence: CASSEWGTGTYGYTF.

V gene TRBV7-9 combines with J gene TRBJ1-2; possibly TRBD1 for D (5 bases). Trimming removed 5 bases from V and 8 bases from J, with 9 bases in between. The CDR3 covers 11 residues. From germline, CDR1 is SEHNR and CDR2 FQNEAQ (reference sequence). The CDR3 sequence: CASSTRGGYTF. CDR3 coding DNA: TGTGCCAGCAGCACAAGGGGAGGCTACACCTTC.

The table lists this clone with a few counts. The gene calls are TRBV12-3 or TRBV12-4 and TRBJ1-1, with D unclear. Trimming pared 3 bases from V and 6 bases from J, leaving 11 bases between. CDR3 length: 13 residues. The CDR3 nucleotides read TGTGCCAGCAGTTTCTCATCGGCGGCTGAAGCTTTCTTT. The encoded protein is CASSFSSAAEAFF.

This sequence joins TRBV19 and TRBJ1-4, with D perhaps TRBD1 (5 bases). The CDR3 covers 14 residues. Trimming removed 6 bases from V and 2 bases from J, with 10 bases in between. The germline gives CDR1 LNHDA, CDR2 SQIVND (reference sequence). The CDR3 DNA sequence: TGTGCCAGTAGGAGACAGAGGACTAATGAAAAACTGTTTTTT. This gives the protein CASRRQRTNEKLFF.

J is TRBJ1-5 and V is TRBV30; D perhaps matches TRBD1 (5 bases). The CDR3 contains 13 residues. Germline assignment: CDR1 GTSNPN and CDR2 SVGIG (reference sequence). Trimming shortened V by 3 bases and J by 0 bases, and 6 bases separated the two germline ends. The CDR3, as DNA: TGTGCCTGGAGCAGGGATAGCAATCAGCCCCAGCATTTT. Encoded protein: CAWSRDSNQPQHF.

This clone was seen only once. The rearrangement links TRBV12-5 to TRBJ1-1; D remains ambiguous. Trimming took off 6 bases at V and 4 bases at J, with 15 bases between the two ends. Germline V CDR1 and CDR2: LGHNT, FRNRAP. The CDR3 extends over 14 amino acids. This chain's CDR3 is CASGRPGEGTEAFF. DNA of the CDR3: TGTGCTAGTGGCCGCCCGGGCGAGGGCACTGAAGCTTTCTTT. Combining the CDR3 with reference TRBV12-5 and TRBJ1-1 gives the whole variable domain DARVTQTPRHKVTEMGQEVTMRCQPILGHNTVFWYRQTMMQGLELLAYFRNRAPLDDSGMPKDRFSAEMPDATLATLKIQPSEPRDSAVYFCASGRPGEGTEAFFGQGTRLTVV.

V usage is TRBV5-6 and J usage is TRBJ2-7; tentatively, D is TRBD1 (5 bases). The CDR3 has 14 amino acids. Looked up from germline, CDR1 is SGHDT and CDR2 is YYEEEE. V lost 7 bases and J lost 5, with 19 bases in between. The CDR3 protein is CASEPQAGIHEQYF. CDR3 sequence (DNA): TGTGCCAGCGAACCCCAGGCAGGGATCCACGAGCAGTACTTC.

The rearrangement links TRBV9 to TRBJ1-2, with D possibly matching TRBD1 (5 bases). The CDR3 sequence is 14 residues long. Germline CDR1 is SGDLS and CDR2 is YYNGEE. V was pared by 4 bases and J by 2 bases, with 12 bases between. The CDR3 protein is CASSPAAGNYGYTF. The DNA for the CDR3 is TGTGCCAGCAGCCCGGCGGCAGGGAACTATGGCTACACCTTC.

V is TRBV2 and J is TRBJ2-7; tentative D call: TRBD1 (6 bases). The V gene lost 7 bases and the J gene lost 4 bases, with 14 bases spanning the gap. Germline CDR1 is SNHLY and CDR2 is FYNNEI. This CDR3 spans 13 amino acids. CDR3 amino acids: CASKVTGSYEQYF. As DNA, the CDR3 is TGTGCCAGCAAAGTTACAGGGAGTTACGAGCAGTACTTC.

Many counts were recorded for this clone. The rearrangement uses TRBV30 and TRBJ2-7; D gene unclear. With 2 bases removed from V and 2 bases from J, the gap between germline ends came to 16 bases. Germline V gene lookup returns CDR1 GTSNPN and CDR2 SVGIG (reference sequence). The CDR3 is 15 amino acids. In DNA, the CDR3 is TGTGCCTGGAGTTCGGTACAGAGAGTGACCTACGAGCAGTACTTC. Translated: CAWSSVQRVTYEQYF.

This chain connects TRBV5-1 to TRBJ1-4; 8 bases are shared with TRBD1. This CDR3 is 16 amino acids long. CDR1 SGHRS and CDR2 YFSETQ come from the germline V gene. The V gene end was trimmed by 0 bases and the J gene end by 6 bases; junction bases not matched to a gene: 7. The CDR3: CASSLVIGTGYEKLFF. DNA for the CDR3: TGCGCCAGCAGCTTGGTCATTGGGACAGGATATGAAAAACTGTTTTTT.

The chain uses TRBV9 and TRBJ1-1; D unclear. Germline V gives CDR1 SGDLS, CDR2 YYNGEE. Trimming left V 5 bases short and J 6 bases short, with 11 bases between. CDR3 size: 12 residues. As DNA, the CDR3 is TGTGCCAGCAGGGGCGCGTCGGCTGAAGCTTTCTTT. Its protein is CASRGASAEAFF.

This clone was seen only once. The chain links TRBV6-6 to TRBJ1-2; no definite D call. The CDR3 is 14 residues long. The ends were cut back, 4 bases at V and 4 bases at J, with 13 bases in the middle. Germline loops: CDR1 MNHNY, CDR2 SVGAGI (reference sequence). CDR3 bases: TGTGCCAGCAGTTCACCGGGAGGAAGCTATGGCTACACCTTC. This encodes CASSSPGGSYGYTF.